A single sample is the source of the 21 T cell receptor beta chains below, sequenced in a study of T cell repertoires and HLA-DP antigens (dated by TCRdb to 2016 to 2019). Their recognized antigens are unknown. Preparation of the library involved the immunoSEQ multiplex PCR assay. TCRdb carries this immuneACCESS record with in-frame sequences only. Its versions omit some clonotypes, under half of them owing to an unresolved V gene in the studies checked, with the rest unexplained. The sample has more than 90,000 clones on record, about 92% of them singletons. The top ten hold over 0.25% of the sample. Sequences were obtained from CD4+ T cells from PBMCs. These receptor sequences come from a woman younger than 30 in good health and CMV-seronegative.

The CDR3 protein is CASSPVGTGVRETQYF. The CDR3 DNA is TGTGCCAGCAGTCCCGTCGGGACAGGGGTTCGAGAGACCCAGTACTTC. V and J are TRBV5-5 and TRBJ2-5; TRBD1 aligns across 10 bases. V was clipped by 5 bases and J by 4 bases; unmatched bases: 11. Germline V gene lookup returns CDR1 SGHKS and CDR2 YYEKEE (reference sequence). The CDR3 is 16 amino acids.

The chain carries TRBV19 and TRBJ2-7; D not resolved. The germline gives CDR1 LNHDA, CDR2 SQIVND (reference sequence). The CDR3 consists of 17 residues. V was clipped by 5 bases and J by 3 bases, with 23 bases between them. CDR3 coding DNA: TGTGCCAGTAGTCCTGACTCGCTCGGGTTTGGGATCTACGAGCAGTACTTC. This codes for CASSPDSLGFGIYEQYF.

The chain is built from TRBV5-6 and TRBJ1-6, with D uncertain. CDR1 SGHDT and CDR2 YYEEEE come from the germline V gene. V shed 2 bases and J shed 9 bases, with 18 bases lying between them. This CDR3 contains 16 residues. CDR3 DNA: TGTGCCAGCAGCTTTTCCGGCCCCCGGCAGGTTTCACCCCTCCACTTT. It is translated as CASSFSGPRQVSPLHF.

The rearrangement uses TRBV5-1 and TRBJ1-1; D not certain. The CDR3 is made up of 13 amino acids. Germline-derived CDR1 and CDR2 are SGHRS and YFSETQ. Trimming removed 0 bases at V and 11 bases at J, with 14 bases between. Written as DNA, the CDR3 is TGCGCCAGCAGCTTGGCGGCCCGGAGTGGGGCTTTCTTT. Translated, it gives CASSLAARSGAFF. The whole variable domain, remainder taken from reference TRBV5-1 and TRBJ1-1, is KAGVTQTPRYLIKTRGQQVTLSCSPISGHRSVSWYQQTPGQGLQFLFEYFSETQRNKGNFPGRFSGRQFSNSRSEMNVSTLELGDSALYLCASSLAARSGAFFGQGTRLTVV.

The V gene is TRBV19, the J gene TRBJ1-3; TRBD1 might be the D (5 bases). The CDR3 totals 16 residues. Per germline, CDR1 LNHDA and CDR2 SQIVND (reference sequence). V was pared by 3 bases and J by 0 bases, with 12 bases between. CDR3 amino acids: CASSIAGHRSGNTIYF. The CDR3 region has the DNA TGTGCCAGTAGTATCGCAGGACACCGCTCTGGAAACACCATATATTTT.

V is TRBV9 and J is TRBJ2-3, with a possible D match to TRBD2 (5 bases). Deletions cut 2 bases from V and 2 bases from J, with 9 bases between. This CDR3 has 14 amino acids. From germline, CDR1 is SGDLS and CDR2 YYNGEE. This CDR3 is CASSVAGLTDTQYF. The CDR3, as DNA: TGTGCCAGCAGCGTTGCGGGCCTCACAGATACGCAGTATTTT.

The chain couples TRBV5-6 to TRBJ1-6, with TRBD1 matching 8 bases. CDR3 length equals 16 residues. CDR1 and CDR2 from the germline V gene are SGHDT and YYEEEE. The junction had 8 bases not matched to a gene; V was cut back by 1 base and J by 8 bases. Here the CDR3 reads CASSLYRGENHSPLHF. The DNA of the CDR3 is TGTGCCAGCAGCTTGTACAGGGGGGAGAATCATTCACCCCTCCACTTT.

The table lists this clone with a count of one. V is TRBV5-1 and J is TRBJ2-7, with 10 nucleotides matching TRBD1. Losses at the gene ends were 4 bases for V and 9 bases for J; bases not matched to a gene: 10. CDR1 and CDR2 (germline): SGHRS, YFSETQ. The CDR3 sequence is 14 residues long. CDR3 nucleotides: TGCGCCAGCAGCCTCTCCGGGACAGGGGACGCGCAGTACGTC. Protein sequence: CASSLSGTGDAQYV.

The chain uses TRBV7-3 and TRBJ2-1, with TRBD1 identical over 7 bases. After removal of 5 bases from V and 7 bases from J, the junction contained 11 bases not matched to a gene. The CDR3 sequence is 15 residues long. Germline V gives CDR1 SGHTA, CDR2 FQGTGA. The CDR3 sequence: CASSRQGWVRNEQFF. In DNA, the CDR3 is TGTGCCAGCAGCAGACAGGGTTGGGTCAGGAATGAGCAGTTCTTC.

The chain joins TRBV12-2 to TRBJ2-6. TRBV12-2 is noted as a pseudogene. CDR3 length: 17 amino acids. The CDR3 spells CASRWVSTQSRANVLTF. CDR3 coding DNA: TGTGCAAGTCGCTGGGTCTCCACACAAAGTCGGGCCAACGTCCTGACTTTC.

The chain couples TRBV18 to TRBJ1-5; D unresolved. Deletions cut 0 bases from V and 4 bases from J, with 1 base between. CDR1 and CDR2 from the germline V gene are KGHSH and LQKENI. The CDR3 runs 12 residues. CDR3 coding DNA: TGTGCCAGCTCACCACCTAATCAGCCCCAGCATTTT. It yields the protein CASSPPNQPQHF. The whole variable domain, remainder taken from reference TRBV18 and TRBJ1-5, is NAGVMQNPRHLVRRRGQEARLRCSPMKGHSHVYWYRQLPEEGLKFMVYLQKENIIDESGMPKERFSAEFPKEGPSILRIQQVVRGDSAAYFCASSPPNQPQHFGDGTRLSIL.

This chain connects TRBV7-9 to TRBJ2-1; D remains unclear. The CDR3 sequence is 13 residues long. V shed 5 bases and J shed 11 bases, with 16 bases lying between them. Germline V gene data show CDR1 as SEHNR and CDR2 as FQNEAQ (reference sequence). This chain's CDR3 is CASSPRFPRQQFF. As DNA, the CDR3 is TGTGCCAGCAGCCCCCGATTCCCGAGGCAGCAGTTCTTC.

The chain recombines TRBV7-3 with TRBJ1-6; D ambiguous. Trimming took off 0 bases at V and 10 bases at J, with 7 bases between the two ends. The length of the CDR3 is 13 residues. The germline gives CDR1 SGHTA, CDR2 FQGTGA. This chain's CDR3 is CASSLTSGSPLHF. CDR3 DNA: TGTGCCAGCAGCTTAACGTCGGGATCACCCCTCCACTTT.

The chain has TRBV9 and TRBJ2-1; maybe TRBD1 (5 bases). The germline CDR1 and CDR2 sequences are SGDLS and YYNGEE. V shed 0 bases and J shed 8 bases, with 9 bases lying between them. CDR3 length equals 13 residues. CDR3 in DNA: TGTGCCAGCAGCGTAGGACAGTACGATGAGCAGTTCTTC. This sequence encodes CASSVGQYDEQFF.

This clone occurred a few times. CDR3 region: CASSLRSGGHNEQFF. CDR3 coding DNA: TGTGCCAGCAGTTTGCGTAGCGGGGGGCACAATGAGCAGTTCTTC. V and J are TRBV27 and TRBJ2-1; 10 bases fit TRBD2. V lost 3 bases and J lost 5; bases outside the gene matches: 4. Germline V lookup: CDR1 MNHEY, CDR2 SMNVEV (reference sequence). This CDR3 has 15 residues.

The gene calls are TRBV7-9 and TRBJ1-1; D unresolved. The CDR3 has 15 residues. CDR1 is SEHNR, CDR2 FQNEAQ, per germline (reference sequence). The ends were cut back, 1 base at V and 0 bases at J, with 9 bases in the middle. The CDR3 protein is CASSLVRAVNTEAFF. The CDR3 DNA follows: TGTGCCAGCAGCTTAGTGAGGGCGGTGAACACTGAAGCTTTCTTT.

The chain recombines TRBV10-1 with TRBJ1-2; a weak D match, TRBD1 (5 bases). Germline loops: CDR1 WNHNN, CDR2 SYGVQD (reference sequence). V lost 8 bases and J 4 bases, leaving 14 bases between the germline ends. The CDR3 sequence is 13 residues long. For the CDR3, the DNA is TGCGCCAGCTCCTCGGGACTCCTCTATGGCTACACCTTC. Residues: CASSSGLLYGYTF.

This clone was detected once. This chain joins TRBV5-1 and TRBJ2-4; 10 bases align to TRBD2. Trimming at V came to 4 bases and at J to 2 bases, leaving 6 bases not matched to a gene. In germline, CDR1 is SGHRS, CDR2 YFSETQ. CDR3 length: 16 residues. CDR3 sequence: CASSPSSGGTKNIQYF. DNA for the CDR3: TGCGCCAGCAGCCCTTCTAGCGGGGGAACCAAAAACATTCAGTACTTC.

Only a few counts were recorded for this clone. The chain uses TRBV5-1 and TRBJ2-5, with 12 positions matching TRBD2. Germline-derived CDR1 and CDR2 are SGHRS and YFSETQ. This CDR3 has 18 residues. Trimming at V came to 0 bases and at J to 4 bases, leaving 10 bases not matched to a gene. This chain's CDR3 is CASSLASSGGALRETQYF. The DNA for the CDR3 is TGCGCCAGCAGCTTGGCGTCTAGCGGGGGGGCTCTACGAGAGACCCAGTACTTC.

The chain combines TRBV5-1 with TRBJ2-7; 8 bases line up with TRBD1. This CDR3 has 11 amino acids. Germline V lookup: CDR1 SGHRS, CDR2 YFSETQ. The V and J ends lost 5 bases and 6 bases, in that order; junction bases with no gene match: 1. The CDR3 sequence: CASRDRVEQYV. The CDR3 DNA reads as TGCGCCAGCAGGGACAGGGTCGAGCAGTACGTC.

The chain recombines TRBV15 with TRBJ2-5; weak D call: TRBD2 (5 bases). Trimming shortened V by 1 base and J by 4 bases, and 7 bases separated the two germline ends. There are 13 residues in the CDR3. Per the germline V gene, CDR1 is LNHNV and CDR2 is YYDKDF (reference sequence). This CDR3 reads CATSRAGLETQYF. DNA for the CDR3: TGTGCCACCAGCAGAGCGGGGTTAGAGACCCAGTACTTC.